This TCR beta chain was observed in a study of shared clonotypes between healthy human individuals. Regarding the study as a whole: Compared with clonotypes that all four donors shared, non-shared clonotypes had lower generation probabilities.

In the source study's methods: Filtering differed since immunoSEQ provided only junctions, with no quality scores. Generated by immunoSEQ multiplex PCR, the TCRdb table keeps only in-frame clones and is missing some. V and J calls and clone size come straight from that table; D and trimming were deduced from the DNA. The table records some 2,000,000 clones, 90% to 96% of them present only once. Division of CD4+ cells produced a CD45RA+ naive subset and a CD45RA-negative memory subset. On this clone itself: Antigen: not known.

This clonotype was obtained from a man aged 18 to 30 in good health. Specimen: naive CD4+ T cells sorted from blood. Indicated subset: CD45RA+ positively selected.

CDR3 region: CASGRDTTYEQYF. DNA for the CDR3: TGTGCCAGCGGACGGGACACAACCTACGAGCAGTACTTC. The chain is built from TRBV6-1 and TRBJ2-7; D possibly corresponds to TRBD1 (6 bases). The V and J ends lost 8 bases and 2 bases respectively, with 13 bases between them. Per germline, CDR1 MNHNS and CDR2 SASEGT. The CDR3 length is 13 residues.